This TCR beta chain was captured by sequencing in a study of blood T cell repertoires in COVID-19 (TCRdb year 2020). For context, the study as a whole: Samples covering the acute and convalescent phases of COVID-19 were provided by collaborators in the United States, Italy and Spain. The prospective study material was composed of cDNA or gDNA derived from T cells, B-cell-depleted T cells, or PBMCs. Subjects who had been exposed to COVID-19, were actively infected with it, or had recovered from it provided the deeply sampled blood TCRbeta repertoires that made up the dataset. The repertoires were released in a freely available public database meant as a resource for research on the immune response to SARS-CoV-2. Samples were obtained from the ongoing ImmuneRACE study (first 160 participants) and from 1,254 subjects provided by 6 global collaborators. Nearly every sample came with metadata listing a de-identified subject ID, COVID-19 status, age in years and sex. Where HLA class I and class II types were available, the types were taken from metadata supplied by the sample provider, not from assay-based typing.

What the research found in general, with its limitations: How much clinical and demographic metadata was included differed by source and by participant, and the metadata was provided uncurated.

The collaborating institutions used their own protocols to collect whole blood in K2EDTA tubes. For TCRbeta analysis, collaborators shipped samples as frozen whole blood, isolated PBMCs, or DNA extracted from either of those sample types. The CDR3 sequence holds 14 residues, the cysteine and phenylalanine included. Only the CDR3 region is kept as DNA, spanning 42 bases read in frame from base 1. V loses 3 bases, J loses 2 bases, and the germline ends lie 9 bases apart. Per the germline V gene, SGDLS is the CDR1 and YYNGEE is the CDR2. TCRbeta CDR3 regions were amplified from genomic DNA using the immunoSEQ Assay, a bias-controlled multiplex PCR. As for how the authors treated the data: Nucleated cell counts per sample were estimated from amplification of reference gene primers within the assay. To quantify the absolute abundance of each unique TCRbeta CDR3 rearrangement, sequence reads were collapsed and filtered. For each sample, productive Simpson clonality was calculated as the square root of Simpson's diversity index over productive rearrangements. TCRdb mirrors the immuneACCESS table, restricted to in-frame sequences. Some clones are absent from its copies; in checked studies, under half trace to an unresolved V gene, and the reason for the others is unknown. The DNA gave D and trimming, while V, J and clone size come from that table. The sample has fewer than 80,000 clones on record, roughly 87% of them singletons. Under 9.5% of the sample belongs to the ten largest clones.

Turning to this clone: Its antigen is not yet known. It has no much larger one-base neighbor in the sample; base qualities were not kept.

Material: peripheral blood. The clonotype was recovered from a man aged 25 to 40 with acute or convalescent COVID-19. The sequence links TRBV9 to TRBJ1-3, with the identity of the D gene unclear. The CDR3 region reads CASSARSTGNTIYF. The nucleotide sequence reads TGTGCCAGCAGCGCCCGGTCCACTGGAAACACCATATATTTT. Where the CDR3 stops, the reference TRBV9 and TRBJ1-3 genes take over; the full variable domain is DSGVTQTPKHLITATGQRVTLRCSPRSGDLSVYWYQQSLDQGLQFLIQYYNGEERAKGNILERFSAQQFPDLHSELNLSSLELGDSALYFCASSARSTGNTIYFGEGSWLTVV.